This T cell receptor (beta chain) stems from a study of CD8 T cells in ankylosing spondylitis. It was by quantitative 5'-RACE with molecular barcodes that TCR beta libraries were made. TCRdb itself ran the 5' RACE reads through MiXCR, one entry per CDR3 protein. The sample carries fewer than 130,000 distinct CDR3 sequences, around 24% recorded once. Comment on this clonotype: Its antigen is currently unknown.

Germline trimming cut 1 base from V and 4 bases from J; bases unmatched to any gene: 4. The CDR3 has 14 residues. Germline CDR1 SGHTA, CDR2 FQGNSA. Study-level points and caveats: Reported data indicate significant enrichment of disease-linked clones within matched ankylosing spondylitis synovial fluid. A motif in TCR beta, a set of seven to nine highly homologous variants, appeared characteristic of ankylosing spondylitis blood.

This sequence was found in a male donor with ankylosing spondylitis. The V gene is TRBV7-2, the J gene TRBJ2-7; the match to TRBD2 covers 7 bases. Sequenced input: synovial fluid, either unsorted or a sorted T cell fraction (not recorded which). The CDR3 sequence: CASSLGPSGYEQYV. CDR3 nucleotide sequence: TGTGCCAGCAGCTTAGGACCTAGCGGTTACGAGCAGTACGTC.